This paragraph reports one TCR beta chain. CDR3 size: 12 residues. V lost 5 bases and J lost 4, with 9 bases in between. From germline, CDR1 is SQVTM and CDR2 ANQGSEA. This record comes from a study of blood T cell repertoires in COVID-19. TCRdb keeps only in-frame clones here, not all; method: immunoSEQ multiplex PCR. Among hundreds of thousands of clones listed, nearly 90% were seen once. This TCR came from a woman younger than 45 who had recovered from COVID-19. Material for sequencing was PBMCs or T cells enriched from blood (not recorded which). The rearrangement links TRBV29-1 to TRBJ2-1; D is perhaps TRBD1 (6 bases). The CDR3 nucleotides are TGCAGCGTTACAGGGAGTTACAATGAGCAGTTCTTC. Amino acid sequence: CSVTGSYNEQFF.